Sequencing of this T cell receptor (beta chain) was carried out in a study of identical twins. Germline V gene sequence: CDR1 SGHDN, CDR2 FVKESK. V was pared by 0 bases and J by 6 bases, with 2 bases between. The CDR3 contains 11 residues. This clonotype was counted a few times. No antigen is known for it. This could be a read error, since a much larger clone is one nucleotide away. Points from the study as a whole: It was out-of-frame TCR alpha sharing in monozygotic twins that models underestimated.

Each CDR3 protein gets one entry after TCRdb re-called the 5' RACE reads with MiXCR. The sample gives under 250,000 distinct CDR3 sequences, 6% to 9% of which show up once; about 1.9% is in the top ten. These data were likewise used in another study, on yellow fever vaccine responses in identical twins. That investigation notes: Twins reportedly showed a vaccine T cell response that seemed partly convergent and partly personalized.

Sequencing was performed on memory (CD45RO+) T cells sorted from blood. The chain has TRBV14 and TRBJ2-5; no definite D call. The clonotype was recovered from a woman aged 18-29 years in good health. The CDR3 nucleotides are TGTGCCAGCAGCCAAGAACAGACCCAGTACTTC. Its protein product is CASSQEQTQYF.